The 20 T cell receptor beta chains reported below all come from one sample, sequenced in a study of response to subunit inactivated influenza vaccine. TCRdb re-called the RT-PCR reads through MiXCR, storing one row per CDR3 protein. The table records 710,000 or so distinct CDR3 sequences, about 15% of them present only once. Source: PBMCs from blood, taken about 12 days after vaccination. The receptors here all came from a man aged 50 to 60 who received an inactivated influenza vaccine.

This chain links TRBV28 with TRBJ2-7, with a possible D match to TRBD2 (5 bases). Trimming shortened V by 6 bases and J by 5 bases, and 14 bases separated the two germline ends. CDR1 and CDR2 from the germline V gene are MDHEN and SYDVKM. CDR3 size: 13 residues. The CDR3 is CASRRPGVDEQYF. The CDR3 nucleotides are TGTGCCAGCAGGCGACCCGGGGTGGACGAGCAGTACTTC.

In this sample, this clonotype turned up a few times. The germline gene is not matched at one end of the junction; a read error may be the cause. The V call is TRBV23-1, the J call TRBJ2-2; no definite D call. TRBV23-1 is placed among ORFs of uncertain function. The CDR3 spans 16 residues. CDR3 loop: CASTQPPGQNTGELFF. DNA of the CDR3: TGCGCCAGCACTCAACCCCCCGGGCAGAACACCGGGGAGCTGTTTTTT.

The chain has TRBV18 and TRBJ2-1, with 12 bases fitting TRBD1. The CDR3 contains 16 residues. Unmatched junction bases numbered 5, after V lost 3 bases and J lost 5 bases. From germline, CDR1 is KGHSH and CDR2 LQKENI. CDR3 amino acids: CASSPTGTGGHNEQFF. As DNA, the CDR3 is TGTGCCAGCTCACCGACCGGGACAGGGGGCCACAATGAGCAGTTCTTC.

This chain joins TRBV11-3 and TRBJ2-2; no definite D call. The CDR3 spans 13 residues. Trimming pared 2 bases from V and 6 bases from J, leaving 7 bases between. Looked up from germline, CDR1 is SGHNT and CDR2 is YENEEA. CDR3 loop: CASSLNQAGELFF. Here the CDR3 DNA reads TGTGCCAGCAGCTTAAACCAGGCCGGGGAGCTGTTTTTT.

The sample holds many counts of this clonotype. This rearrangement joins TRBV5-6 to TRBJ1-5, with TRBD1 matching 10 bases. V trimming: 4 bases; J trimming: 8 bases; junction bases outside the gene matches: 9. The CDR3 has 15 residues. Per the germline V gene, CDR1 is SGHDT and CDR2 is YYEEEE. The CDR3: CASSILGQGMEPQHF. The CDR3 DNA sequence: TGTGCCAGCAGCATACTGGGACAGGGGATGGAGCCCCAGCATTTT.

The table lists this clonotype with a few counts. CDR3 residues: CASSRAGSNTEAFF. DNA for the CDR3: TGTGCCAGCAGCCGCGCGGGGTCGAACACTGAAGCTTTCTTT. This chain links TRBV27 with TRBJ1-1, with unresolved D. Germline CDR1 reads MNHEY; CDR2 reads SMNVEV (reference sequence). CDR3 length: 14 residues. Trimming pared 6 bases from V and 1 base from J, leaving 12 bases between.

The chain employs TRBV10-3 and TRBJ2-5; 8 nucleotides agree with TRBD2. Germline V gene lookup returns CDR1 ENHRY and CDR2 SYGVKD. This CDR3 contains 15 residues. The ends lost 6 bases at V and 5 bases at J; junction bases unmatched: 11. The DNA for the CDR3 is TGTGCCATCAGCGGCCCGAGCGGGGGTGCTGAGACCCAGTACTTC. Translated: CAISGPSGGAETQYF.

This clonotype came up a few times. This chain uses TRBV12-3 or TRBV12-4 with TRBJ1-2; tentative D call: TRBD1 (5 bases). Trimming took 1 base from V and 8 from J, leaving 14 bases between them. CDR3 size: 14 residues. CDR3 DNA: TGTGCCAGCAGTTTAGTAGGGACGGCGCACGGCTACACCTTC. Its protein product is CASSLVGTAHGYTF.

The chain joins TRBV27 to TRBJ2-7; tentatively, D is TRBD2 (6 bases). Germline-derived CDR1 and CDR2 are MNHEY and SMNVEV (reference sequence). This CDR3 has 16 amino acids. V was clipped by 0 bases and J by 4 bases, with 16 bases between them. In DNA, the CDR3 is TGTGCCAGCAGTTTATCGTTTAGACTAGTTCGGTACGAGCAGTACTTC. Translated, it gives CASSLSFRLVRYEQYF.

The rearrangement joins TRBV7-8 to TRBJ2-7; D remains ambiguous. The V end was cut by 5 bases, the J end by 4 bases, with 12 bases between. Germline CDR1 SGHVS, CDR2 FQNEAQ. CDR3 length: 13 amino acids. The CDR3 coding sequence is TGTGCCAGCAGCCCAGGCGCTAAGTACGAGCAGTACTTC. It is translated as CASSPGAKYEQYF.

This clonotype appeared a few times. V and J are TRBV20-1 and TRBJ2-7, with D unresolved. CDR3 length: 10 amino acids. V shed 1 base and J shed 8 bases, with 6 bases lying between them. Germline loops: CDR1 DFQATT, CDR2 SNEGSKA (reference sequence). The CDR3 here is CSARAAKQYF. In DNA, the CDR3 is TGCAGTGCTAGAGCTGCCAAGCAGTACTTC.

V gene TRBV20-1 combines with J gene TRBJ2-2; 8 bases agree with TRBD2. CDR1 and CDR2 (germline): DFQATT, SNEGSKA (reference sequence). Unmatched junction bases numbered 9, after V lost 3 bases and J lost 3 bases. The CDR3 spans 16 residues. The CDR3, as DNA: TGCAGTGCTAGGCCTTTTGGGCGGGAGGACACCGGGGAGCTGTTTTTT. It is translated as CSARPFGREDTGELFF.

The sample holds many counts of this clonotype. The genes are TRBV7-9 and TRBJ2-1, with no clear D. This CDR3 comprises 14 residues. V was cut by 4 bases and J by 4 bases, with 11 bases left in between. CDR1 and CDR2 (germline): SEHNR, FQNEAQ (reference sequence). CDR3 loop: CASSSTEAYNEQFF. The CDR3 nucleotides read TGTGCCAGCAGCTCAACAGAGGCTTACAATGAGCAGTTCTTC.

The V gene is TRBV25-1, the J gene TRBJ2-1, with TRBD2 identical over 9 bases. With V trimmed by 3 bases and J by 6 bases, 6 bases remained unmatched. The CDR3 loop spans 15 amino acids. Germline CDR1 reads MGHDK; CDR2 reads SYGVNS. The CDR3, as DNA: TGTGCCAGCAGTGACCCGGGACTAGCCGCCAATGAGCAGTTCTTC. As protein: CASSDPGLAANEQFF.

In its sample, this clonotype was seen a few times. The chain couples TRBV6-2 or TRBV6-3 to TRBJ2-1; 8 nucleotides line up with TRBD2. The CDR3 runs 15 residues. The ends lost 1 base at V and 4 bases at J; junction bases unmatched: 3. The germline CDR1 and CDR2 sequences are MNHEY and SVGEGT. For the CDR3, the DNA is TGTGCCAGCAGTTACTTGCGGGGGGTTTACAATGAGCAGTTCTTC. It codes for CASSYLRGVYNEQFF.

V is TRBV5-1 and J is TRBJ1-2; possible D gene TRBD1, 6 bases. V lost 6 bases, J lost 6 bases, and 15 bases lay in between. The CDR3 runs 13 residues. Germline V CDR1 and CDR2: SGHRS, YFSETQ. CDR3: CASTEQGADGYTF. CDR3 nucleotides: TGCGCCAGCACTGAACAGGGAGCGGATGGCTACACCTTC.

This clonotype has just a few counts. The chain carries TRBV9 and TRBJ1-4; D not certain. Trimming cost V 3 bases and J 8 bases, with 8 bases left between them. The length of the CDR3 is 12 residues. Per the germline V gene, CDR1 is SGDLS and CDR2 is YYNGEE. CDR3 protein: CASSGPGEKLFF. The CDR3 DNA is TGTGCCAGCAGCGGGCCGGGGGAAAAACTGTTTTTT. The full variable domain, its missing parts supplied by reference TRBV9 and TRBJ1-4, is DSGVTQTPKHLITATGQRVTLRCSPRSGDLSVYWYQQSLDQGLQFLIQYYNGEERAKGNILERFSAQQFPDLHSELNLSSLELGDSALYFCASSGPGEKLFFGSGTQLSVL.

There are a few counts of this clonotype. Written as DNA, the CDR3 is TGCAGTGCTAGATCGGGGACAGGCAATCAGCCCCAGCATTTT. Translating it yields CSARSGTGNQPQHF. The rearrangement joins TRBV20-1 to TRBJ1-5; 7 bases align to TRBD1. The CDR3 has 14 residues. The trim removed 2 bases at V and 2 bases at J, leaving 3 bases unmatched. The germline V gene has CDR1 DFQATT and CDR2 SNEGSKA (reference sequence).

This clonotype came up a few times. In DNA, the CDR3 is TGTGCCAGCAGCTCGGACGGGTACAATGAGCAGTTCTTC. Translation: CASSSDGYNEQFF. V usage is TRBV11-2 and J usage is TRBJ2-1; D unresolved. In germline, CDR1 is SGHAT, CDR2 FQNNGV. The CDR3 runs to 13 residues. Trimming removed 4 bases at V and 4 bases at J, with 8 bases between.

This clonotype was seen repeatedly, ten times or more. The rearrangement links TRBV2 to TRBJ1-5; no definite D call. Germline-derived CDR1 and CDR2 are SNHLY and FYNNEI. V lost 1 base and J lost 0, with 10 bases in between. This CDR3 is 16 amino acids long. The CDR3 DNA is TGTGCCAGCAGTGAAGGCGTGGGTTATAGCAATCAGCCCCAGCATTTT. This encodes CASSEGVGYSNQPQHF.